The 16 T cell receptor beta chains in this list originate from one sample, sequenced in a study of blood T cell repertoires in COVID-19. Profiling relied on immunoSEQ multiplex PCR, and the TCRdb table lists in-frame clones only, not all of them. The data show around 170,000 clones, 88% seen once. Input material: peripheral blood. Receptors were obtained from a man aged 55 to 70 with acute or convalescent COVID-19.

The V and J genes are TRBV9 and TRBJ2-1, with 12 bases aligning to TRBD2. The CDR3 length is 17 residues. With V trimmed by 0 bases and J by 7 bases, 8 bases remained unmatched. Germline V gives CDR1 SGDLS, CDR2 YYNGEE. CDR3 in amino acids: CASSVGGGLAGYNEQFF. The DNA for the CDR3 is TGTGCCAGCAGCGTAGGCGGGGGACTAGCGGGTTATAATGAGCAGTTCTTC.

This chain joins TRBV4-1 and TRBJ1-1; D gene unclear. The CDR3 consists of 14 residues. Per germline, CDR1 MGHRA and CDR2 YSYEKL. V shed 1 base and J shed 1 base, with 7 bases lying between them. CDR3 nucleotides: TGCGCCAGCAGCCAAGTTGGAGAGAACACTGAAGCTTTCTTT. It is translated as CASSQVGENTEAFF.

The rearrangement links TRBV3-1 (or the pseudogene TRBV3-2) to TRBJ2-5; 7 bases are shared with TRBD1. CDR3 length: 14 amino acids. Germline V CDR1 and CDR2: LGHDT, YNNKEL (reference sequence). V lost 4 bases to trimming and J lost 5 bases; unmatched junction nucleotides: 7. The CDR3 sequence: CASSRTGEWETQYF. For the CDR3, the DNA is TGTGCCAGCAGCCGAACAGGGGAATGGGAGACCCAGTACTTC.

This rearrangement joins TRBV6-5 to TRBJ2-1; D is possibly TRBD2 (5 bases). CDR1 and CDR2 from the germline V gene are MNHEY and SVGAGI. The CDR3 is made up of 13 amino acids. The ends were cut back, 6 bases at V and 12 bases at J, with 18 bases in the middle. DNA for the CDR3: TGTGCCAGCAGCCTCGAGGGCAGACGTGGGCAGTTCTTC. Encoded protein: CASSLEGRRGQFF.

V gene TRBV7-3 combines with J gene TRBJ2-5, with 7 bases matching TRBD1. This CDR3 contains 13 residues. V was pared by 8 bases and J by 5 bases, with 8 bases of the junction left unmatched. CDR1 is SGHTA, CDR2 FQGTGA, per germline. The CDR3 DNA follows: TGTGCCAGCGGTAGGGGGCCTTCGGAGACCCAGTACTTC. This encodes CASGRGPSETQYF.

The CDR3 reads CASSQGPSSYNEQFF. The CDR3, as DNA: TGCGCCAGCAGCCAGGGCCCGAGCTCCTACAATGAGCAGTTCTTC. This chain joins TRBV4-3 and TRBJ2-1; no clear D gene. Germline V gene lookup returns CDR1 LGHNA and CDR2 YSLEER. V lost 3 bases and J lost 0, with 9 bases in between. This CDR3 spans 15 amino acids.

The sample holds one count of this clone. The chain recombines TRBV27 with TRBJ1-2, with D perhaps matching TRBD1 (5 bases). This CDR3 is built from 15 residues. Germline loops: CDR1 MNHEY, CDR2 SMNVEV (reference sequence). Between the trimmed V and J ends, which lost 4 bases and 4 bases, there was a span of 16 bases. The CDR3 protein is CASSWGGGGVYGYTF. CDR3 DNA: TGTGCCAGCAGTTGGGGTGGGGGGGGTGTCTATGGCTACACCTTC.

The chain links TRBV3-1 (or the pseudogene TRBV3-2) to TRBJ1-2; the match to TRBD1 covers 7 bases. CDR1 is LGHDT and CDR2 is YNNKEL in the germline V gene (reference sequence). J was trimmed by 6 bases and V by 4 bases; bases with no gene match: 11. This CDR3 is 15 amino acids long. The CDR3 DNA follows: TGTGCCAGCAGCCCGACGGGCAGTCAGGGGGATGGCTACACCTTC. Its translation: CASSPTGSQGDGYTF.

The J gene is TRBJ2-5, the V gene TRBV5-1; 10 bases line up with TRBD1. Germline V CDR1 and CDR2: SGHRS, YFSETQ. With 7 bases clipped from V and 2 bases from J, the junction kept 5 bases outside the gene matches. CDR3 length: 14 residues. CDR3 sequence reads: CASGRTGGQETQYF. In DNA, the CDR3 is TGCGCCAGCGGCCGGACAGGGGGGCAAGAGACCCAGTACTTC.

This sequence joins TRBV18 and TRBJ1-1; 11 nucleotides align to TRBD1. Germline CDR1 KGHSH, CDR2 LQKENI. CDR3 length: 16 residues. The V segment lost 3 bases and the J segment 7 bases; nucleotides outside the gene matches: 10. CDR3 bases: TGTGCCAGCTCACCGCCTGGGACAGGGGGTCAGGATGAAGCTTTCTTT. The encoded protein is CASSPPGTGGQDEAFF.

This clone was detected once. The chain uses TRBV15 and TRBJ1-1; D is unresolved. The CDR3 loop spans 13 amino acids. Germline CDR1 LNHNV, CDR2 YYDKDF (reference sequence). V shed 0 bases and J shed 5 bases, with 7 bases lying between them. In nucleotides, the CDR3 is TGTGCCACCAGCAGAGAACGGGGAACTGAAGCTTTCTTT. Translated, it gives CATSRERGTEAFF.

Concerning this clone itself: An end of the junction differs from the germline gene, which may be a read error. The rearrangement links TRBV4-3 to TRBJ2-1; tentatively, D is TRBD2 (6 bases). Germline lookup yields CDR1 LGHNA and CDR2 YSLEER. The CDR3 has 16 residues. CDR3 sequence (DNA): TGCGCCAGCAGCCAAGCCGGGACTTTTCCTAACAATGGGCAGTTCTTC. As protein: CASSQAGTFPNNGQFF.

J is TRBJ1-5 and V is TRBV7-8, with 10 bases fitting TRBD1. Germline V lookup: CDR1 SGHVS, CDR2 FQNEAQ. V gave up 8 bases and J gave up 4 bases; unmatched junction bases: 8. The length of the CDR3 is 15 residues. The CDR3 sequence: CASALRGQGNQPQHF. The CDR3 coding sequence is TGTGCCAGCGCCTTGAGGGGACAGGGGAATCAGCCCCAGCATTTT.

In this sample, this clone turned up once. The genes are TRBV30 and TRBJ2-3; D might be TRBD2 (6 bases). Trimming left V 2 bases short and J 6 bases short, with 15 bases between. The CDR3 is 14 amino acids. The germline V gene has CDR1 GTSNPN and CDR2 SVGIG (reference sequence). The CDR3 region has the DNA TGTGCCTGGAGTTCTCTGGGGGGTAGGGATACGCAGTATTTT. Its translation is CAWSSLGGRDTQYF.

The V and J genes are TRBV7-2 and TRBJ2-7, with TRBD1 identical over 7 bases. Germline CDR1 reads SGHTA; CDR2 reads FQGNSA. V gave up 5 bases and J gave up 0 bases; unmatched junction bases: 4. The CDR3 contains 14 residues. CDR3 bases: TGTGCCAGCAGCGTGAGACAGGGCTCCTACGAGCAGTACTTC. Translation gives CASSVRQGSYEQYF.

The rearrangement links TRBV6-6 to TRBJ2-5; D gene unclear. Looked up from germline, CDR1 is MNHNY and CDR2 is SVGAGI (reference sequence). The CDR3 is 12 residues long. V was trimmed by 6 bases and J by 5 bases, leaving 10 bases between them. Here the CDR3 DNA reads TGTGCCAGCAGCCCCGATGGCGAGACCCAGTACTTC. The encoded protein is CASSPDGETQYF.